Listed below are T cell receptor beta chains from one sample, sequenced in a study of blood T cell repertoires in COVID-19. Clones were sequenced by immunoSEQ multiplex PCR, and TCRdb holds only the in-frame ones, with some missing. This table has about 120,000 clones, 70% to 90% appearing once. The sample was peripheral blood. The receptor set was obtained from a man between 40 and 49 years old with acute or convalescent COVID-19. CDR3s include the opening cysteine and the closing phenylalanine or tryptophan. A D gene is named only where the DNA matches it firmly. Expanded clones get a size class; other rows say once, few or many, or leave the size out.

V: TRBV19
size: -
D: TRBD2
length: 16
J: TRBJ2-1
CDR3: CASRGTSGKNNNEQFF
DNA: TGTGCCAGTAGGGGGACTAGCGGGAAGAATAACAATGAGCAGTTCTTC

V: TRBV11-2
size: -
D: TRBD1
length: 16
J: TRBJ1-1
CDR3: CASSLGINRGQEGAFF
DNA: TGTGCCAGCAGCTTAGGGATCAACAGGGGGCAAGAGGGAGCTTTCTTT

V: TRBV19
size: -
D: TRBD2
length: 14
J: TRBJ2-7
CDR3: CASSESGGASEQYF
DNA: TGTGCCAGTAGTGAAAGCGGGGGGGCCTCCGAGCAGTACTTC

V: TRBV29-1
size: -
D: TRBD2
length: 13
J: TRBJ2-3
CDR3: CSVRGGGIATQYF
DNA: TGCAGCGTGAGAGGCGGGGGAATAGCTACGCAGTATTTT

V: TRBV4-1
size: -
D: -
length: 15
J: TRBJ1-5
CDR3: CASSQADSEVQPQHF
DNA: TGCGCCAGCAGCCAAGCTGACAGTGAGGTCCAGCCCCAGCATTTT

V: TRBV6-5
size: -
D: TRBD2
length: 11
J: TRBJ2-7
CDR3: CASSRGDEQYF
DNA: TGTGCCAGCAGCCGGGGGGACGAGCAGTACTTC

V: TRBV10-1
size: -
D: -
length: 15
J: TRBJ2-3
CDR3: CASSSGQESTDTQYF
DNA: TGCGCCAGCAGTAGCGGGCAAGAAAGCACAGATACGCAGTATTTT

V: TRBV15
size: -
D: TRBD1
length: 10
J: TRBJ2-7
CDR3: CATSGDRVDF
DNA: TGTGCCACCAGTGGGGACAGAGTTGACTTC

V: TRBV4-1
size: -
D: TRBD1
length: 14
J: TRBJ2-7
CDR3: CASSQPGQVYEQYF
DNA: TGCGCCAGCAGCCAACCAGGACAGGTCTACGAGCAGTACTTC

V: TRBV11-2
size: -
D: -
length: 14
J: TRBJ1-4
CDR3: CASSRDSANEKLFF
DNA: TGTGCCAGCAGCCGCGACAGCGCAAATGAAAAACTGTTTTTT

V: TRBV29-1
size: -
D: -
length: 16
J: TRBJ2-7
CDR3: CSVEGGGRRRSYEQYF
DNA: TGCAGCGTTGAAGGGGGCGGTCGTCGTCGGTCCTACGAGCAGTACTTC

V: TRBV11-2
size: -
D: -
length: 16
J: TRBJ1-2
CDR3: CASSHELLTANYGYTF
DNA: TGTGCCAGCAGCCACGAGCTATTAACGGCTAACTATGGCTACACCTTC

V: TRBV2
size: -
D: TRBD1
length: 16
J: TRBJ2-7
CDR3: CASSGVRGQGRYEQYF
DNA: TGTGCCAGCAGTGGGGTAAGGGGACAGGGCCGGTACGAGCAGTACTTC

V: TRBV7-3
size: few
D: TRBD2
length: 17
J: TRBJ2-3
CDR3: CASSLDGLAEGPDTQYF
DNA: TGTGCCAGCAGCTTAGACGGACTAGCGGAGGGCCCAGATACGCAGTATTTT

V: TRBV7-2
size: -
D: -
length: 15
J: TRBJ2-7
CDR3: CASSFQGIGSYEQYF
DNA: TGTGCCAGCAGCTTTCAGGGAATCGGGTCCTACGAGCAGTACTTC

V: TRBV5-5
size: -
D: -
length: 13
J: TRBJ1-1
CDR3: CASSARVATEAFF
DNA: TGTGCCAGCAGCGCGCGGGTCGCCACTGAAGCTTTCTTT

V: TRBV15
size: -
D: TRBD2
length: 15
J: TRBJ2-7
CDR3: CATSRDLGGSYEQYF
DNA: TGTGCCACCAGCAGAGATCTGGGGGGGTCCTACGAGCAGTACTTC

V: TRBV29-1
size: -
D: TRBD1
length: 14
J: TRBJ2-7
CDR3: CSVKDRGAGYEQYF
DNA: TGCAGCGTAAAAGACAGGGGTGCTGGGTACGAGCAGTACTTC

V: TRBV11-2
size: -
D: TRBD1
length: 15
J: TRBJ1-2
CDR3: CASSFSPGQGNGYTF
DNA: TGTGCCAGCAGCTTTAGCCCCGGACAGGGGAATGGCTACACCTTC

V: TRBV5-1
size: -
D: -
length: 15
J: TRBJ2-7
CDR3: CASSLQTGSRYEQYF
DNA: TGCGCCAGCAGCTTGCAGACAGGCTCCCGCTACGAGCAGTACTTC

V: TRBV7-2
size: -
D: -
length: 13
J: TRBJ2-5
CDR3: CASSLRHQETQYF
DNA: TGTGCCAGCAGCTTGCGTCACCAAGAGACCCAGTACTTC

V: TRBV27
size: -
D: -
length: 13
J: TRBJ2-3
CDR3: CASSLPRSDTQYF
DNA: TGTGCCAGCAGTTTACCCCGGTCAGATACGCAGTATTTT

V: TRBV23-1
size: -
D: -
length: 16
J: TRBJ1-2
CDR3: CASRPAGSRISYGYTF
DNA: TGCGCCAGCCGGCCTGCGGGAAGCCGAATTTCCTATGGCTACACCTTC

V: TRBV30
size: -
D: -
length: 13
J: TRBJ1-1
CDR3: CAGTGGTTTEAFF
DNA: TGTGCCGGGACGGGGGGGACGACCACTGAAGCTTTCTTT

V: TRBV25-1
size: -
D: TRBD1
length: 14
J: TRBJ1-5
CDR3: CASGGQGNNQPQHF
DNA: TGTGCCAGCGGGGGACAGGGTAACAATCAGCCCCAGCATTTT

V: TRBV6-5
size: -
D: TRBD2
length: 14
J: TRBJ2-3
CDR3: CASRSSGGAWMQYF
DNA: TGTGCCAGCAGGTCTAGCGGGGGGGCCTGGATGCAGTATTTT

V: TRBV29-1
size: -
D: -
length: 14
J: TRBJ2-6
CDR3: CSVDSSSGANVLTF
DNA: TGCAGCGTTGACTCGAGCTCTGGGGCCAACGTCCTGACTTTC

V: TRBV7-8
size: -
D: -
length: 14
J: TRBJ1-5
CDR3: CASSSSTGNQPQHF
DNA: TGTGCCAGCAGCTCATCGACGGGGAATCAGCCCCAGCATTTT

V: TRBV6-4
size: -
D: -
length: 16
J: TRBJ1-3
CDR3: CASSDSGGGAGNTIYF
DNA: TGTGCCAGCAGTGACTCCGGTGGAGGGGCTGGAAACACCATATATTTT

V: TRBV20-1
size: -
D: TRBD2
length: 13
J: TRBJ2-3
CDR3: CSASSYSGGGVYF
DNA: TGCAGTGCTAGTAGTTACAGCGGGGGCGGTGTGTATTTT

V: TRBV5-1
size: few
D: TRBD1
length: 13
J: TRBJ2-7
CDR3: CASSRDSEYEQYF
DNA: TGCGCCAGCAGCCGGGACAGCGAGTACGAGCAGTACTTC

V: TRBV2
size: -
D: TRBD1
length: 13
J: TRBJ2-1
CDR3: CASSRDRGYEQFF
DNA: TGTGCCAGTTCCCGGGACAGGGGGTATGAGCAGTTCTTC

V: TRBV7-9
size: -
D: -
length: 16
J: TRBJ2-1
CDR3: CASSPIQGKLYNEQFF
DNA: TGTGCCAGCAGCCCTATACAGGGAAAGCTTTACAATGAGCAGTTCTTC

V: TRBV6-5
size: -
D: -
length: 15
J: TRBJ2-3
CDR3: CASSYSIAVSDTQYF
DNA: TGTGCCAGCAGTTATTCCATAGCGGTGTCAGATACGCAGTATTTT

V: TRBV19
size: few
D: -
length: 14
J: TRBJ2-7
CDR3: CASKDQDNTYEQYF
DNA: TGTGCCAGTAAGGACCAGGACAATACCTACGAGCAGTACTTC

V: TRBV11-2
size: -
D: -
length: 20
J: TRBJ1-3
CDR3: CASSLDGTRSGDKSRNTIYF
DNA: TGTGCCAGCAGCTTAGATGGGACCAGGAGCGGGGACAAATCTAGAAACACCATATATTTT

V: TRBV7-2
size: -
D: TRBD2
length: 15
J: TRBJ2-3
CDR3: CASSLGSGGSDTQYF
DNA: TGTGCCAGCAGCTTAGGTAGCGGGGGTTCAGATACGCAGTATTTT

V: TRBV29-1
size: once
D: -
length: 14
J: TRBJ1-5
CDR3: CSVGYDAGNQPQHF
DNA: TGCAGCGTTGGGTATGACGCGGGCAATCAGCCCCAGCATTTT

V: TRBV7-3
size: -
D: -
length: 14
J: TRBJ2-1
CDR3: CASKAGPTYNEQFF
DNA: TGTGCCAGCAAGGCGGGCCCTACCTACAATGAGCAGTTCTTC

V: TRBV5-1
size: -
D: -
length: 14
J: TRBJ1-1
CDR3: CASSSPLGGPEAFF
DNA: TGCGCCAGCAGCTCGCCCTTGGGGGGGCCTGAAGCTTTCTTT

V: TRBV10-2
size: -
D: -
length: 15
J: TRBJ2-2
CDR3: CASNTRQSNTGELFF
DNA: TGCGCCAGCAATACGCGACAGTCGAACACCGGGGAGCTGTTTTTT

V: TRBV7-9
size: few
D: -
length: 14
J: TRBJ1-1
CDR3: CASSWLGGDTEAFF
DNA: TGTGCCAGCAGCTGGCTGGGAGGGGACACTGAAGCTTTCTTT

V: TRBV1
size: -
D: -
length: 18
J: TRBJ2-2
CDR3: CTSSPGTSGPPNTGELFF
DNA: TGCACCAGCAGCCCAGGGACTAGCGGGCCACCGAACACCGGGGAGCTGTTTTTT

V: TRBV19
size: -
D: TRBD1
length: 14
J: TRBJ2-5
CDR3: CASSPGTGQETQYF
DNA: TGTGCCAGTAGTCCCGGGACAGGCCAAGAGACCCAGTACTTC